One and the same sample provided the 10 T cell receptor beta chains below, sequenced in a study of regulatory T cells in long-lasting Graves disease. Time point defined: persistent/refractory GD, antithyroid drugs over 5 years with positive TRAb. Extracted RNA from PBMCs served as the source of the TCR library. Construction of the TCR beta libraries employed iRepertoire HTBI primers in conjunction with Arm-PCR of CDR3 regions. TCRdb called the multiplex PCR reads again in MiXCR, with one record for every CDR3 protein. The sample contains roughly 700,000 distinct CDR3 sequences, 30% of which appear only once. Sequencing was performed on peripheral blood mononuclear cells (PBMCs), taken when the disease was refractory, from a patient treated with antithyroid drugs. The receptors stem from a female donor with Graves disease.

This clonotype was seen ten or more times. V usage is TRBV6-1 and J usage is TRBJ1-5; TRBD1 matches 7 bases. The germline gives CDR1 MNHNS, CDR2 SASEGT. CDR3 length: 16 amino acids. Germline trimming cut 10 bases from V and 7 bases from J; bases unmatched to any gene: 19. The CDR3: CATLFVQGMGRQPQHF. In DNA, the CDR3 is TGTGCCACCCTCTTTGTACAGGGGATGGGGAGACAGCCCCAGCATTTT.

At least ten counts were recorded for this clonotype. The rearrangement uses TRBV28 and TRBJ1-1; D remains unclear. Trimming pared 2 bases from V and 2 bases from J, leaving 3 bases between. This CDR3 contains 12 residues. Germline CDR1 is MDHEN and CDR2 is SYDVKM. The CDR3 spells CASSLINTEAFF. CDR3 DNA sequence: TGTGCCAGCAGTTTAATAAACACTGAAGCTTTCTTT. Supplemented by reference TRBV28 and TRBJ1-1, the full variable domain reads DVKVTQSSRYLVKRTGEKVFLECVQDMDHENMFWYRQDPGLGLRLIYFSYDVKMKEKGDIPEGYSVSREKKERFSLILESASTNQTSMYLCASSLINTEAFFGQGTRLTVV.

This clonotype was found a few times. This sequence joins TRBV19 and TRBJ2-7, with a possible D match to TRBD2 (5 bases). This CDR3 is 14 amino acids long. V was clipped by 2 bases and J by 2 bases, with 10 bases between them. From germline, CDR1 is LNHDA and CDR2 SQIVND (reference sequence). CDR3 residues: CASSIRTGTYEQYF. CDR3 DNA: TGTGCCAGTAGTATACGAACGGGAACCTACGAGCAGTACTTC.

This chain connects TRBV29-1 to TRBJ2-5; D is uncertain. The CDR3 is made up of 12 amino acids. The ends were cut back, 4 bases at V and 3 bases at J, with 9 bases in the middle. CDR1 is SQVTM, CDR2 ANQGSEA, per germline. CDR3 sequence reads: CSVVRQEETQYF. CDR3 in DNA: TGCAGCGTTGTAAGGCAGGAAGAGACCCAGTACTTC.

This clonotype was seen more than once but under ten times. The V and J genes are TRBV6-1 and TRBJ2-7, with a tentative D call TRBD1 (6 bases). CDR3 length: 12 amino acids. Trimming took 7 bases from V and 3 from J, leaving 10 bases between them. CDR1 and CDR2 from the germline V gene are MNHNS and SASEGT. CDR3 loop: CASKGENYEQYF. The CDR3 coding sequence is TGTGCCAGCAAGGGGGAGAACTACGAGCAGTACTTC.

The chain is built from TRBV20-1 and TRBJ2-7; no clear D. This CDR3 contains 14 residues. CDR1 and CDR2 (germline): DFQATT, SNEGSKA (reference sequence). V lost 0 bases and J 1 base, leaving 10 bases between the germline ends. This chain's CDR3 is CSARDSAASYEQYF. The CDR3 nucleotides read TGCAGTGCTAGAGATTCAGCAGCTTCCTACGAGCAGTACTTC.

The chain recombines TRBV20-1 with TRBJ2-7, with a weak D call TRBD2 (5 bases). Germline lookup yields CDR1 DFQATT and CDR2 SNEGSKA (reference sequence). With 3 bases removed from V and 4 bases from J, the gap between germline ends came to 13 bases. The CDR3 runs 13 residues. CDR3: CSARPGLGYEQYF. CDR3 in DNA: TGCAGTGCTAGGCCGGGGTTGGGGTACGAGCAGTACTTC.

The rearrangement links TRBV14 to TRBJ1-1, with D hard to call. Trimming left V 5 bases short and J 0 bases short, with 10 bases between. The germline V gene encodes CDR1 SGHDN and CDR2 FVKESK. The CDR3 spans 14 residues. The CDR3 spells CASSIDTMNTEAFF. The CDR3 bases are TGTGCCAGCAGCATAGACACCATGAACACTGAAGCTTTCTTT.

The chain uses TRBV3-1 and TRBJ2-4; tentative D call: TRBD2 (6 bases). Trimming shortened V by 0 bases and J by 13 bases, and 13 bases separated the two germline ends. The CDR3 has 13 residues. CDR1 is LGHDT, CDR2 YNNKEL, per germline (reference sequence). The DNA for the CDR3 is TGTGCCAGCAGCCAAGATCTAGGGCGGGGACAGTACTTC. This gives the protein CASSQDLGRGQYF.

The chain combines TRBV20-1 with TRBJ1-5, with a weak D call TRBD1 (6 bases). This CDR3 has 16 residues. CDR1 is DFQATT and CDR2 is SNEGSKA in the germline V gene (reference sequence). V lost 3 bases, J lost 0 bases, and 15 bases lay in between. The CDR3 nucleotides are TGCAGTGCTAGTCGAGGACAGCGCCATAGCAATCAGCCCCAGCATTTT. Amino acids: CSASRGQRHSNQPQHF.